The 10 T cell receptor beta chains below all came from one sample that was sequenced in a study of circulating and synovial CD4+ cells in juvenile arthritis. Libraries were prepared by immunoSEQ multiplex PCR; TCRdb keeps only in-frame clonotypes and omits some of them. The table shows under 35,000 clones, with about 93% occurring only once. Sequencing input: CD4+ T cells from blood. The receptors stem from a human donor with juvenile idiopathic arthritis.

The chain joins TRBV28 to TRBJ2-7; 7 bases fit TRBD2. The V segment lost 6 bases and the J segment 0 bases; nucleotides outside the gene matches: 5. This CDR3 has 14 amino acids. In germline, CDR1 is MDHEN, CDR2 SYDVKM. The CDR3 region is CASRESGTSYEQYF. The DNA of the CDR3 is TGTGCCAGCAGGGAGAGCGGGACCTCCTACGAGCAGTACTTC.

The chain links TRBV5-1 to TRBJ2-5; maybe TRBD2 (5 bases). Per germline, CDR1 SGHRS and CDR2 YFSETQ. Trimming removed 4 bases from V and 5 bases from J, with 15 bases in between. This CDR3 region has 14 residues. DNA for the CDR3: TGCGCCAGCAGCACCTCCGAGGGAATGGAGACCCAGTACTTC. Translating it yields CASSTSEGMETQYF.

This clone was seen only once. The chain joins TRBV2 to TRBJ2-5; D is perhaps TRBD2 (5 bases). The CDR3 contains 13 residues. Germline CDR1 reads SNHLY; CDR2 reads FYNNEI. The V and J ends lost 4 bases and 4 bases respectively, with 10 bases between them. The CDR3 here is CASSVEARETQYF. As DNA, the CDR3 is TGTGCCAGCAGTGTGGAGGCTCGAGAGACCCAGTACTTC.

This rearrangement joins TRBV10-3 to TRBJ2-7, with D maybe TRBD1 (6 bases). The CDR3 covers 15 residues. V shed 6 bases and J shed 0 bases, with 15 bases lying between them. Germline V gene data show CDR1 as ENHRY and CDR2 as SYGVKD. The CDR3 region is CAIRPGTMISYEQYF. CDR3 DNA sequence: TGTGCCATCAGACCCGGGACAATGATCTCCTACGAGCAGTACTTC.

The chain is built from TRBV7-2 and TRBJ2-2; D not certain. Germline V CDR1 and CDR2: SGHTA, FQGNSA. The CDR3 has 12 amino acids. V lost 3 bases and J 8 bases, leaving 7 bases between the germline ends. The CDR3, as DNA: TGTGCCAGCAGCTTTACCAGAGGGGAGCTGTTTTTT. Its protein product is CASSFTRGELFF.

Here the CDR3 reads CASSTTGTGAQHF. CDR3 bases: TGTGCCAGCTCAACTACCGGGACAGGGGCCCAGCATTTT. The chain uses TRBV18 and TRBJ1-5; 10 nucleotides agree with TRBD1. J lost 11 bases, V lost 5 bases, and 6 bases had no gene match. Germline assignment: CDR1 KGHSH and CDR2 LQKENI. The length of the CDR3 is 13 residues.

In its sample, this clone was seen once. A junction boundary mismatches the germline segment, possibly from a read error. The rearrangement joins TRBV13 to TRBJ1-2; 7 nucleotides match TRBD1. Germline V CDR1 and CDR2: PRHDT, FYEKMQ (reference sequence). The CDR3 length is 13 residues. CDR3 region: CASSRQGRRLFAF. In DNA, the CDR3 is TGTGCCAGCAGCCGACAGGGACGCCGACTATTCGCCTTC.

A word on this clone: The junction does not match germline at one end; this may be a read error. Different DNA sequences within this sample yield the same CDR3. This chain links TRBV4-1 with TRBJ1-6; weak D call: TRBD1 (5 bases). Germline-derived CDR1 and CDR2 are MGHRA and YSYEKL. The CDR3 spans 17 residues. The CDR3 DNA sequence: TGCGCCAGCAGCCAGGGGACGGGGGGAGTTCAGAATTCCCCCCTCCACTTT. Translation gives CASSQGTGGVQNSPLHF.

This chain connects TRBV5-1 to TRBJ2-1, with 11 bases lining up with TRBD2. V was clipped by 4 bases and J by 0 bases; unmatched bases: 9. This CDR3 contains 18 residues. Germline V gene lookup returns CDR1 SGHRS and CDR2 YFSETQ. The CDR3: CASSPGLGTSGSYNEQFF. CDR3 sequence (DNA): TGCGCCAGCAGCCCAGGACTTGGGACTAGCGGCTCCTACAATGAGCAGTTCTTC.

V usage is TRBV5-4 and J usage is TRBJ1-2; the match to TRBD1 covers 8 bases. V dropped 3 bases and J dropped 1; count of bases not matched to a gene: 11. CDR1 and CDR2 (germline): SGHNT, YYREEE (reference sequence). This CDR3 is 17 amino acids long. CDR3 amino acids: CASSSRDRRTFNYGYTF. CDR3 DNA: TGTGCCAGCAGCTCCCGGGACAGGAGAACCTTTAACTATGGCTACACCTTC.